These 10 T cell receptor beta chains came from one sample sequenced in a study of human T cells and chemical hapten exposure. The time point denotes: patch test 2, 6 weeks after DPC sensitization. The treatment denotes: therapeutic diphenylcyclopropenone sensitization with weekly scalp DPC. From the RACE reads, TCRdb called clonotypes with MiXCR, one entry per CDR3 protein. This sample has more than 110,000 distinct CDR3 sequences, with 12% found just once. Sequencing was performed on whole blood, taken in connection with sensitization to the hapten diphenylcyclopropenone (DPC). The receptor set was obtained from a woman in her forties or fifties with alopecia areata. Some clones in this sample may be carry-over from other donors' samples.

This clonotype has a handful of counts. The CDR3 nucleotides are TGTGCCAGCAGTACCGGGAGGGAGCAGTTCTTC. Encoded protein: CASSTGREQFF. V usage is TRBV28 and J usage is TRBJ2-1, with TRBD2 matching over 7 bases. CDR1 is MDHEN, CDR2 SYDVKM, per germline. The CDR3 has 11 amino acids. Unmatched junction bases numbered 2, after V lost 5 bases and J lost 10 bases.

This clonotype was counted only a few times. The chain carries TRBV25-1 and TRBJ2-3; tentatively, D is TRBD2 (6 bases). This CDR3 spans 13 amino acids. Per germline, CDR1 MGHDK and CDR2 SYGVNS. Trimming shortened V by 4 bases and J by 5 bases, and 10 bases separated the two germline ends. CDR3: CASSGRARDTQYF. The CDR3 DNA reads TGTGCCAGCAGTGGGAGGGCCCGAGATACGCAGTATTTT.

The table lists this clonotype with many counts. The chain employs TRBV5-1 and TRBJ2-3, with 7 bases identical to TRBD2. This CDR3 has 15 residues. V lost 5 bases, J lost 0 bases, and 6 bases stayed unmatched. Germline V gives CDR1 SGHRS, CDR2 YFSETQ. The CDR3 region has the DNA TGCGCCAGCAGGCGACTAGCAGCTAGCACAGATACGCAGTATTTT. Translating gives CASRRLAASTDTQYF.

This clonotype was seen a few times. The chain combines TRBV7-2 with TRBJ2-7; 10 nucleotides align to TRBD1. The CDR3 runs to 15 residues. Unmatched junction bases numbered 4, after V lost 1 base and J lost 4 bases. Germline V gives CDR1 SGHTA, CDR2 FQGNSA. CDR3 sequence (DNA): TGTGCCAGCAGCTTAGAGGGACAGGGGTTGTACGAGCAGTACTTC. Its protein is CASSLEGQGLYEQYF.

This clonotype was seen at least ten times. The chain carries TRBV7-8 and TRBJ2-5, with a weak D call TRBD1 (6 bases). This CDR3 is built from 14 residues. In germline, CDR1 is SGHVS, CDR2 FQNEAQ. V lost 4 bases and J 5 bases, leaving 14 bases between the germline ends. CDR3 region: CASSSQGIRETQYF. In DNA, the CDR3 is TGTGCCAGCAGCTCGCAGGGGATTCGGGAGACCCAGTACTTC.

The chain combines TRBV5-6 with TRBJ2-1; 9 bases are shared with TRBD2. Per the germline V gene, CDR1 is SGHDT and CDR2 is YYEEEE. The CDR3 contains 17 residues. Unmatched junction bases numbered 8, after V lost 4 bases and J lost 0 bases. The CDR3 DNA reads TGTGCCAGCAGCGTACGGACTAGCGCAAGCTCCTACAATGAGCAGTTCTTC. It codes for CASSVRTSASSYNEQFF.

This clonotype came up a few times. This chain joins TRBV7-9 and TRBJ1-1; TRBD1 matches at 8 bases. V dropped 6 bases and J dropped 4; count of bases not matched to a gene: 7. Germline values: CDR1 SEHNR, CDR2 FQNEAQ (reference sequence). This CDR3 has 14 amino acids. The CDR3 DNA is TGTGCCAGCAGTCCGGACAGGGCGGCCACTGAAGCTTTCTTT. Translating it yields CASSPDRAATEAFF.

The chain uses TRBV2 and TRBJ1-5; D is uncertain. The CDR3 consists of 17 residues. Germline V gene data show CDR1 as SNHLY and CDR2 as FYNNEI. With 1 base removed from V and 0 bases from J, the gap between germline ends came to 13 bases. Here the CDR3 DNA reads TGTGCCAGCAGTGAAGGTTGGCTGTCTTATAGCAATCAGCCCCAGCATTTT. This encodes CASSEGWLSYSNQPQHF.

V gene TRBV28 combines with J gene TRBJ2-1; weak D call: TRBD1 (5 bases). Trimming pared 6 bases from V and 8 bases from J, leaving 11 bases between. The CDR3 totals 12 residues. Germline V lookup: CDR1 MDHEN, CDR2 SYDVKM. The CDR3 bases are TGTGCCAGCAGACCGCCAGGGTATGAGCAGTTCTTC. The encoded protein is CASRPPGYEQFF.

This chain connects TRBV30 to TRBJ1-6, with a possible D match to TRBD1 (5 bases). Germline-derived CDR1 and CDR2 are GTSNPN and SVGIG (reference sequence). V was trimmed by 4 bases and J by 4 bases, leaving 17 bases between them. This CDR3 comprises 16 residues. CDR3 in amino acids: CAWTPTGGTYNSPLHF. The DNA of the CDR3 is TGTGCCTGGACCCCTACCGGGGGGACTTATAATTCACCCCTCCACTTT.